Following are 27 T cell receptor beta chains from one sample sequenced in a study of blood T cell repertoires in COVID-19. The method was immunoSEQ multiplex PCR; TCRdb's version includes in-frame clones alone and lacks a portion of them. In the table there are around 300,000 clones, 75% to 90% of which are singletons. The specimen was peripheral blood. These receptors were obtained from a woman in her 30s with COVID-19, enrolled during active disease.

The V gene is TRBV4-2, the J gene TRBJ2-3, with 13 bases identical to TRBD2. The CDR3 has 16 residues. Unmatched junction bases numbered 6, after V lost 3 bases and J lost 6 bases. The germline V gene encodes CDR1 LGHNA and CDR2 YNFKEQ. CDR3 DNA sequence: TGTGCCAGCAGCCATCGGACTAGCGGGAGTTTTGATACGCAGTATTTT. This encodes CASSHRTSGSFDTQYF.

The chain links TRBV12-5 to TRBJ2-5; D is perhaps TRBD2 (5 bases). The CDR3 loop spans 16 amino acids. The germline gives CDR1 LGHNT, CDR2 FRNRAP. Trimming took 8 bases from V and 4 from J, leaving 23 bases between them. Written as DNA, the CDR3 is TGTGCTAGTTCGCCGGCTAGCCCCATGGTAGGAGAGACCCAGTACTTC. This codes for CASSPASPMVGETQYF.

The chain recombines TRBV7-9 with TRBJ2-1, with 10 nucleotides matching TRBD1. Per the germline V gene, CDR1 is SEHNR and CDR2 is FQNEAQ (reference sequence). With 5 bases clipped from V and 10 bases from J, the junction kept 5 bases outside the gene matches. The CDR3 sequence is 13 residues long. The CDR3 sequence is CASSPTGGQEQFF. In DNA, the CDR3 is TGTGCCAGCAGCCCGACAGGGGGCCAGGAGCAGTTCTTC.

The rearrangement joins TRBV6-1 to TRBJ1-1, with D unclear. V was pared by 1 base and J by 3 bases, with 3 bases between. The CDR3 runs 12 residues. Germline V gene data show CDR1 as MNHNS and CDR2 as SASEGT. CDR3 nucleotides: TGTGCCAGCAGTGAAGGGCACACTGAAGCTTTCTTT. Its protein is CASSEGHTEAFF.

V gene TRBV21-1 combines with J gene TRBJ1-4. TRBV21-1 corresponds to a pseudogene. The CDR3 extends over 16 amino acids. DNA for the CDR3: TGTGCCAGCAGCAAAGTAGGAGGGAAGGAAAATGAAAAACTGTTTTTT. Translated: CASSKVGGKENEKLFF.

The chain combines TRBV19 with TRBJ1-5, with 10 bases fitting TRBD1. Trimming cost V 4 bases and J 2 bases; bases outside gene matches: 5. Germline V lookup: CDR1 LNHDA, CDR2 SQIVND (reference sequence). CDR3 length: 16 amino acids. This chain's CDR3 is CASSTPDRGGNQPQHF. The CDR3 DNA reads as TGTGCCAGTAGTACCCCGGACAGGGGGGGCAATCAGCCCCAGCATTTT.

DNA for the CDR3: TGTGCCAGCCGCTCCGCCGGGACAGGGGGTAAGGGAAACACCATATATTTT. It encodes CASRSAGTGGKGNTIYF. The rearrangement joins TRBV28 to TRBJ1-3; 11 nucleotides line up with TRBD1. Losses at the gene ends were 8 bases for V and 4 bases for J; bases not matched to a gene: 13. Germline values: CDR1 MDHEN, CDR2 SYDVKM. The CDR3 contains 17 residues.

A single count supports this clone. The genes are TRBV9 and TRBJ1-1; no definite D call. Germline CDR1 is SGDLS and CDR2 is YYNGEE. CDR3 length equals 15 residues. V was pared by 0 bases and J by 1 base, with 10 bases between. CDR3 DNA: TGTGCCAGCAGCGTAGCTACGGTGAAGAACACTGAAGCTTTCTTT. It yields the protein CASSVATVKNTEAFF.

This clone has a handful of counts. V usage is TRBV5-1 and J usage is TRBJ2-3; TRBD2 agrees at 10 bases. CDR3 length: 15 residues. Germline CDR1 SGHRS, CDR2 YFSETQ. Trimming removed 2 bases from V and 4 bases from J; junction bases left unmatched: 4. The CDR3 region is CASSLLAGSPDTQYF. The CDR3 DNA reads TGCGCCAGCAGCTTACTAGCGGGAAGCCCAGATACGCAGTATTTT.

Only a few counts were recorded for this clone. The chain joins TRBV19 to TRBJ1-1; no definite D call. Germline CDR1 reads LNHDA; CDR2 reads SQIVND (reference sequence). The CDR3 has 14 amino acids. The V end lost 1 base, the J end lost 1 base, and 7 bases lay between the germline ends. This CDR3 is CASSIVSGNTEAFF. The CDR3 DNA sequence: TGTGCCAGTAGTATAGTATCAGGGAACACTGAAGCTTTCTTT. Combining the CDR3 with reference TRBV19 and TRBJ1-1 gives the whole variable domain DGGITQSPKYLFRKEGQNVTLSCEQNLNHDAMYWYRQDPGQGLRLIYYSQIVNDFQKGDIAEGYSVSREKKESFPLTVTSAQKNPTAFYLCASSIVSGNTEAFFGQGTRLTVV.

A note on this clone: At one boundary the junction diverges from the germline segment, which might be a read error. The rearrangement uses TRBV5-1 and TRBJ2-2; 8 bases are a match to TRBD1. Germline V gene sequence: CDR1 SGHRS, CDR2 YFSETQ. The CDR3 contains 15 residues. CDR3 nucleotide sequence: TGCGCCAGCAGCTCCAGACAGGGGAACACCGGGAAGCTGTTTTTT. Residues: CASSSRQGNTGKLFF. The full variable domain, in which reference TRBV5-1 and TRBJ2-2 provide the parts outside the CDR3, is KAGVTQTPRYLIKTRGQQVTLSCSPISGHRSVSWYQQTPGQGLQFLFEYFSETQRNKGNFPGRFSGRQFSNSRSEMNVSTLELGDSALYLCASSSRQGNTGKLFFGEGSRLTVL.

V is TRBV28 and J is TRBJ1-1; 10 nucleotides line up with TRBD1. Germline CDR1 reads MDHEN; CDR2 reads SYDVKM. The CDR3 sequence is 13 residues long. V was clipped by 6 bases and J by 7 bases; unmatched bases: 5. This CDR3 is CASRRGTGDEAFF. CDR3 DNA: TGTGCCAGCAGACGAGGGACAGGGGATGAAGCTTTCTTT.

This sequence joins TRBV27 and TRBJ2-7, with 7 bases aligning to TRBD1. Trimming took 0 bases from V and 1 from J; bases not matched to a gene: 6. The CDR3 length is 16 residues. CDR1 and CDR2 from the germline V gene are MNHEY and SMNVEV (reference sequence). Here the CDR3 DNA reads TGTGCCAGCAGTTTATCAGGTACAGGGGCGTCCTACGAGCAGTACTTC. This gives the protein CASSLSGTGASYEQYF.

This clone was observed a handful of times. The rearrangement links TRBV7-2 to TRBJ1-1; a weak D match, TRBD1 (5 bases). CDR3 length: 13 residues. V was cut by 11 bases and J by 0 bases, with 13 bases left in between. Germline loops: CDR1 SGHTA, CDR2 FQGNSA. CDR3 bases: TGTGCCGCGCGGGGACGGGTGAACACTGAAGCTTTCTTT. It translates to CAARGRVNTEAFF.

The chain links TRBV19 to TRBJ2-1, with a possible D match to TRBD1 (6 bases). CDR1 is LNHDA, CDR2 SQIVND, per germline (reference sequence). The CDR3 has 15 amino acids. V lost 5 bases and J 8 bases, leaving 19 bases between the germline ends. The DNA for the CDR3 is TGTGCCAGTAGTCCTCAAAAACAGGGTTTGGATGAGCAGTTCTTC. This codes for CASSPQKQGLDEQFF. Complete variable domain (other parts from reference TRBV19 and TRBJ2-1): DGGITQSPKYLFRKEGQNVTLSCEQNLNHDAMYWYRQDPGQGLRLIYYSQIVNDFQKGDIAEGYSVSREKKESFPLTVTSAQKNPTAFYLCASSPQKQGLDEQFFGPGTRLTVL.

CDR3 amino acids: CASSLHVALTIEAFF. In DNA form, the CDR3 reads TGTGCCAGTAGTCTACATGTAGCCCTTACGATCGAAGCTTTCTTT. V and J are TRBV19 and TRBJ1-1, with D hard to call. This CDR3 contains 15 residues. Germline CDR1 is LNHDA and CDR2 is SQIVND (reference sequence). The V end lost 5 bases, the J end lost 8 bases, and 21 bases lay between the germline ends.

The V and J genes are TRBV28 and TRBJ1-3; the D gene is possibly TRBD1 (6 bases). The CDR3 loop spans 16 amino acids. Germline CDR1 is MDHEN and CDR2 is SYDVKM. Trimming stripped 5 bases from V and 2 bases from J, with 16 bases between. The CDR3 nucleotides read TGTGCCAGCAGTCCAGGGCCAGGGGTACCTGGAAACACCATATATTTT. Translation: CASSPGPGVPGNTIYF.

The DNA of the CDR3 is TGTGCCAGCAGGGAGAGCGAAGCTTTCTTT. Translation gives CASRESEAFF. The chain uses TRBV28 and TRBJ1-1, with D hard to call. Trimming removed 6 bases from V and 8 bases from J, with 7 bases in between. The CDR3 is 10 residues long. Germline V lookup: CDR1 MDHEN, CDR2 SYDVKM.

This clone showed up just a few times. The chain uses TRBV13 and TRBJ2-6; 8 positions agree with TRBD1. The CDR3 sequence is 16 residues long. V shed 5 bases and J 4 bases; nucleotides not matched to a gene: 7. The germline V gene encodes CDR1 PRHDT and CDR2 FYEKMQ (reference sequence). This CDR3 is CASSPGQGRGANVLTF. CDR3 nucleotide sequence: TGTGCCAGCAGCCCAGGACAGGGCCGGGGGGCCAACGTCCTGACTTTC.

CDR3 sequence reads: CASSPGGGRSNQPQHF. In DNA, the CDR3 is TGTGCCAGCAGCCCCGGGGGGGGTAGAAGCAATCAGCCCCAGCATTTT. The chain is built from TRBV5-6 and TRBJ1-5; maybe TRBD1 (5 bases). The CDR3 contains 16 residues. Looked up from germline, CDR1 is SGHDT and CDR2 is YYEEEE. V gave up 4 bases and J gave up 1 base, with 15 bases separating them.

The V and J genes are TRBV10-1 and TRBJ2-2, with TRBD2 matching 8 bases. The trim removed 1 base at V and 6 bases at J, leaving 10 bases unmatched. This CDR3 is built from 17 residues. Looked up from germline, CDR1 is WNHNN and CDR2 is SYGVQD (reference sequence). This chain's CDR3 is CASSEFPIGTRPGELFF. CDR3 DNA sequence: TGCGCCAGCAGTGAGTTTCCTATCGGGACTAGGCCCGGGGAGCTGTTTTTT.

This chain joins TRBV5-1 and TRBJ2-1; D not resolved. Germline V gene data show CDR1 as SGHRS and CDR2 as YFSETQ. V was trimmed by 4 bases and J by 5 bases, leaving 10 bases between them. The CDR3 is 13 amino acids. CDR3 in amino acids: CASSGHSDNEQFF. The CDR3 bases are TGCGCCAGCAGCGGCCACAGTGACAATGAGCAGTTCTTC. The whole variable domain, filled in from reference TRBV5-1 and TRBJ2-1, reads KAGVTQTPRYLIKTRGQQVTLSCSPISGHRSVSWYQQTPGQGLQFLFEYFSETQRNKGNFPGRFSGRQFSNSRSEMNVSTLELGDSALYLCASSGHSDNEQFFGPGTRLTVL.

This chain connects TRBV24-1 to TRBJ1-2, with 11 bases aligning to TRBD1. V lost 4 bases to trimming and J lost 4 bases; unmatched junction nucleotides: 7. Germline assignment: CDR1 KGHDR and CDR2 SFDVKD. This CDR3 has 16 residues. CDR3 sequence (DNA): TGTGCCACCAGTGAGTCCGGGACAGGGGGTCGCTATGGCTACACCTTC. This translates into CATSESGTGGRYGYTF.

The DNA of the CDR3 is TGTGCCAGCAGCCAAGCCAGTGATAAAGAGACCCAGTACTTC. Its translation: CASSQASDKETQYF. The chain joins TRBV3-1 (or the pseudogene TRBV3-2) to TRBJ2-5, with unresolved D. Germline CDR1 is LGHDT and CDR2 is YNNKEL (reference sequence). The CDR3 runs to 14 residues. V was clipped by 1 base and J by 3 bases, with 9 bases between them.

V usage is TRBV28 and J usage is TRBJ2-3, with 10 bases that match TRBD1. With V trimmed by 5 bases and J by 4 bases, 3 bases remained unmatched. Germline CDR1 is MDHEN and CDR2 is SYDVKM. This CDR3 is 14 amino acids long. The CDR3 is CASSGGQGPDTQYF. In nucleotides, the CDR3 is TGTGCCAGCAGTGGGGGACAGGGGCCAGATACGCAGTATTTT. Based on the CDR3 plus reference TRBV28 and TRBJ2-3, the full variable domain is DVKVTQSSRYLVKRTGEKVFLECVQDMDHENMFWYRQDPGLGLRLIYFSYDVKMKEKGDIPEGYSVSREKKERFSLILESASTNQTSMYLCASSGGQGPDTQYFGPGTRLTVL.

This chain uses TRBV4-2 with TRBJ1-1, with D maybe TRBD1 (6 bases). The germline gives CDR1 LGHNA, CDR2 YNFKEQ. V lost 4 bases to trimming and J lost 3 bases, with 21 bases between them. CDR3 length: 17 residues. This CDR3 is CASSPQGGPGLDTEAFF. The CDR3 coding sequence is TGTGCCAGCAGCCCACAAGGGGGTCCGGGGTTGGACACTGAAGCTTTCTTT.

J is TRBJ2-3 and V is TRBV15; tentative D call: TRBD2 (5 bases). From germline, CDR1 is LNHNV and CDR2 YYDKDF (reference sequence). The CDR3 is 16 residues long. The ends were cut back, 0 bases at V and 4 bases at J, with 14 bases in the middle. This CDR3 reads CATSRELAGGADTQYF. The CDR3 DNA is TGTGCCACCAGCAGAGAGCTAGCAGGAGGCGCAGATACGCAGTATTTT.